The TCR beta chain described here comes from a study of T cell repertoires in cytomegalovirus infection. Overall study context: Evidence of both CMV infection and a matching HLA type came from public TCR beta signatures. Study-wide points: The cumulative frequency of public TCR beta families identified carriers of CMV plus the relevant HLA.

Germline values: CDR1 SGHNT, CDR2 YENEEA. The CDR3 loop spans 16 amino acids. Germline trimming cut 5 bases from V and 3 bases from J; bases unmatched to any gene: 11. TCRdb re-called the reads through MiXCR, storing one row per CDR3 protein. Among fewer than 200,000 distinct CDR3 sequences, under 25% were seen once, and the ten largest hold about 2.9%. This clonotype was observed a few times. Its antigen is as yet unknown. The chain uses TRBV11-3 and TRBJ2-3, with 7 bases matching TRBD2. The sample comprised PBMCs. This receptor was taken from a human donor in good health (CMV status not recorded). Some clones in this sample may be carry-over from other donors' samples. For the CDR3, the DNA is TGTGCCAGCAGCAGAACGAGCGGGATTGGAACAGATACGCAGTATTTT. It translates to CASSRTSGIGTDTQYF.